These 24 T cell receptor beta chains were all obtained from the same sample, sequenced in a study of cytomegalovirus exposure and HLA in healthy donors. PCR was performed using 60 Vbeta and 13 Jbeta primers. Using immunoSEQ multiplex PCR, the repertoire was profiled, and TCRdb retains in-frame clones only, with some absent. This table has roughly 190,000 clones, roughly four fifths appearing once. The material sequenced was PBMCs. The receptors were gathered from a man younger than 35 in good health and CMV-seronegative.

This clone was found a few times. This chain links TRBV5-6 with TRBJ2-7; 8 bases agree with TRBD1. Germline V gives CDR1 SGHDT, CDR2 YYEEEE. The CDR3 totals 15 residues. V was clipped by 4 bases and J by 6 bases; unmatched bases: 12. Here the CDR3 reads CASSLQPGQALEQYF. In DNA, the CDR3 is TGTGCCAGCAGCCTACAGCCGGGACAGGCGCTCGAGCAGTACTTC.

The V and J genes are TRBV15 and TRBJ1-1; 7 nucleotides align to TRBD1. The J segment lost 5 bases and the V segment lost 0 bases, leaving 9 bases of the junction unmatched. This CDR3 comprises 16 residues. Germline CDR1 is LNHNV and CDR2 is YYDKDF (reference sequence). CDR3 in amino acids: CATSREDDRVGTEAFF. In nucleotides, the CDR3 is TGTGCCACCAGCAGAGAGGATGACAGGGTCGGGACTGAAGCTTTCTTT. The whole variable domain, remainder taken from reference TRBV15 and TRBJ1-1, is DAMVIQNPRYQVTQFGKPVTLSCSQTLNHNVMYWYQQKSSQAPKLLFHYYDKDFNNEADTPDNFQSRRPNTSFCFLDIRSPGLGDTAMYLCATSREDDRVGTEAFFGQGTRLTVV.

The chain recombines TRBV4-3 with TRBJ2-2; 10 positions match TRBD2. This CDR3 region has 17 residues. Trimming removed 4 bases from V and 8 bases from J; junction bases left unmatched: 13. Germline-derived CDR1 and CDR2 are LGHNA and YSLEER. CDR3 region: CASSRRVAGGNSGELFF. In DNA, the CDR3 is TGCGCCAGCAGCCGAAGAGTAGCGGGAGGCAATTCGGGGGAGCTGTTTTTT.

The V and J genes are TRBV7-2 and TRBJ2-5; 7 bases are a match to TRBD2. The CDR3 consists of 13 residues. V lost 8 bases to trimming and J lost 7 bases; unmatched junction nucleotides: 10. Germline CDR1 and CDR2: SGHTA and FQGNSA. CDR3 nucleotide sequence: TGTGCCAGCGGGGGGGTACCCGCGGGGACCCAGTACTTC. It specifies CASGGVPAGTQYF.

The chain uses TRBV9 and TRBJ2-6; D is undetermined. The CDR3 is 14 residues long. The ends were cut back, 4 bases at V and 9 bases at J, with 14 bases in the middle. Germline assignment: CDR1 SGDLS and CDR2 YYNGEE. Here the CDR3 reads CASSPARDFNVLTF. CDR3 in DNA: TGTGCCAGCAGCCCAGCTAGAGATTTCAACGTCCTGACTTTC.

The rearrangement joins TRBV4-2 to TRBJ2-3, with 10 positions matching TRBD1. J gave up 7 bases and V 4 bases, and 11 bases lay outside the gene matches. CDR1 and CDR2 (germline): LGHNA, YNFKEQ. CDR3 length: 16 residues. CDR3 loop: CASSPSGQGGENTQYF. As DNA, the CDR3 is TGTGCCAGCAGCCCGTCCGGACAGGGGGGAGAAAATACGCAGTATTTT.

This clone came up once. The V call is TRBV9, the J call TRBJ2-7; 9 bases align to TRBD1. J gave up 3 bases and V 1 base, and 8 bases lay outside the gene matches. CDR3 length equals 16 residues. Germline CDR1 and CDR2: SGDLS and YYNGEE. The DNA for the CDR3 is TGTGCCAGCAGCGTAACGACAGGGGGACCCCACTACGAGCAGTACTTC. As protein: CASSVTTGGPHYEQYF.

The chain has TRBV14 and TRBJ2-1, with unresolved D. V lost 0 bases, J lost 3 bases, and 12 bases lay in between. Germline assignment: CDR1 SGHDN and CDR2 FVKESK. The CDR3 sequence is 16 residues long. The CDR3 sequence is CASSQDSRLSYNEQFF. The CDR3 nucleotides read TGTGCCAGCAGCCAAGATAGCCGACTCAGCTACAATGAGCAGTTCTTC.

J is TRBJ1-1 and V is TRBV19, with 10 bases lining up with TRBD1. With V trimmed by 6 bases and J by 2 bases, 6 bases remained unmatched. CDR1 is LNHDA and CDR2 is SQIVND in the germline V gene (reference sequence). The CDR3 consists of 15 residues. The CDR3 sequence is CASRPGQGPNTEAFF. DNA for the CDR3: TGTGCCAGTAGGCCGGGACAGGGGCCTAACACTGAAGCTTTCTTT.

This clone was counted between two and nine times. This chain links TRBV9 with TRBJ1-2; TRBD1 might be the D (6 bases). The germline V gene has CDR1 SGDLS and CDR2 YYNGEE. The CDR3 length is 15 residues. Trimming took 1 base from V and 1 from J, leaving 11 bases between them. For the CDR3, the DNA is TGTGCCAGCAGCGTATGGGACAACATTAACTATGGCTACACCTTC. It yields the protein CASSVWDNINYGYTF.

The gene calls are TRBV5-1 and TRBJ1-1; 9 bases line up with TRBD1. This CDR3 has 16 residues. The J segment lost 1 base and the V segment lost 4 bases, leaving 8 bases of the junction unmatched. The V gene's germline CDR1 is SGHRS and CDR2 YFSETQ. CDR3 coding DNA: TGCGCCAGCAGCACCCCGGGACAGGGAAAGAACACTGAAGCTTTCTTT. It is translated as CASSTPGQGKNTEAFF.

V and J are TRBV14 and TRBJ1-2; no clear D. The CDR3 is 14 residues long. The germline CDR1 and CDR2 sequences are SGHDN and FVKESK. Trimming took off 1 base at V and 7 bases at J, with 13 bases between the two ends. In DNA form, the CDR3 reads TGTGCCAGCAGCCAAGTAAACGGCGGGTCTGGCTACACCTTC. Amino acid sequence: CASSQVNGGSGYTF. The whole variable domain, remainder taken from reference TRBV14 and TRBJ1-2, is EAGVTQFPSHSVIEKGQTVTLRCDPISGHDNLYWYRRVMGKEIKFLLHFVKESKQDESGMPNNRFLAERTGGTYSTLKVQPAELEDSGVYFCASSQVNGGSGYTFGSGTRLTVV.

In this sample, this clone turned up a few times. J is TRBJ2-2 and V is TRBV14; D is possibly TRBD1 (5 bases). The germline V gene has CDR1 SGHDN and CDR2 FVKESK. CDR3 size: 20 residues. Trimming took off 1 base at V and 0 bases at J, with 21 bases between the two ends. DNA of the CDR3: TGTGCCAGCAGCCAAGTCCGGGCAGGGCGATCCCCCCCGAACACCGGGGAGCTGTTTTTT. Protein product: CASSQVRAGRSPPNTGELFF.

The V and J genes are TRBV30 and TRBJ2-3; 13 nucleotides agree with TRBD2. The trim removed 7 bases at V and 6 bases at J, leaving 10 bases unmatched. Germline CDR1 and CDR2: GTSNPN and SVGIG (reference sequence). The CDR3 totals 15 residues. The CDR3 DNA follows: TGTGCCTACGAAGAGGGGACTAGCGGGATGGATACGCAGTATTTT. This codes for CAYEEGTSGMDTQYF.

V and J are TRBV5-1 and TRBJ2-1; 10 bases fit TRBD2. V dropped 2 bases and J dropped 1; count of bases not matched to a gene: 0. Germline lookup yields CDR1 SGHRS and CDR2 YFSETQ. The CDR3 contains 15 residues. The CDR3, as DNA: TGCGCCAGCAGCTTTAGCGGGGGGTCCTACAATGAGCAGTTCTTC. This codes for CASSFSGGSYNEQFF.

The CDR3 DNA follows: TGTGCCAGCAGTTTAGAGGGCCGACAGGGGTCCTACGAGCAGTACTTC. It is translated as CASSLEGRQGSYEQYF. The chain combines TRBV27 with TRBJ2-5, with 8 positions matching TRBD1. The J call could be wrong; TRBJ2-7 is a better fit for the DNA end. The CDR3 is made up of 16 amino acids. Germline assignment: CDR1 MNHEY and CDR2 SMNVEV (reference sequence).

The chain is built from TRBV27 and TRBJ2-7, with 12 bases that match TRBD2. The CDR3 length is 15 residues. The ends lost 2 bases at V and 3 bases at J; junction bases unmatched: 2. Germline loops: CDR1 MNHEY, CDR2 SMNVEV (reference sequence). The CDR3 coding sequence is TGTGCCAGCAGTTTAACGACTAGCGGGGGCTACGAGCAGTACTTC. It codes for CASSLTTSGGYEQYF.

Only one count was recorded for this clone. This chain connects TRBV4-2 to TRBJ2-1, with 10 nucleotides matching TRBD2. J was trimmed by 5 bases and V by 1 base; bases with no gene match: 2. The germline V gene encodes CDR1 LGHNA and CDR2 YNFKEQ. The CDR3 totals 15 residues. The CDR3 protein is CASSQGTSGDNEQFF. DNA for the CDR3: TGTGCCAGCAGCCAAGGGACTAGCGGAGACAATGAGCAGTTCTTC.

This clone was counted once. The gene calls are TRBV30 and TRBJ2-5; D remains unclear. Germline V gives CDR1 GTSNPN, CDR2 SVGIG (reference sequence). Trimming took 1 base from V and 1 from J, leaving 16 bases between them. There are 16 residues in the CDR3. The CDR3 is CAWSGAPWAVQETQYF. The CDR3 DNA is TGTGCCTGGAGTGGGGCCCCGTGGGCTGTCCAAGAGACCCAGTACTTC.

This clone has a single count. V usage is TRBV5-1 and J usage is TRBJ2-7, with TRBD1 matching over 11 bases. V gave up 2 bases and J gave up 3 bases; unmatched junction bases: 4. Germline assignment: CDR1 SGHRS and CDR2 YFSETQ. CDR3 length: 15 amino acids. The CDR3 sequence: CASSFGGQGVYEQYF. For the CDR3, the DNA is TGCGCCAGCAGCTTCGGGGGACAGGGGGTCTACGAGCAGTACTTC.

This clone was found once. The genes are TRBV5-6 and TRBJ1-1; 11 bases are a match to TRBD1. The CDR3 is 16 residues long. Looked up from germline, CDR1 is SGHDT and CDR2 is YYEEEE. With V trimmed by 5 bases and J by 3 bases, 9 bases remained unmatched. The CDR3 DNA is TGTGCCAGCAGAAGCCGGGACAGGGGGAAGGACACTGAAGCTTTCTTT. Its protein product is CASRSRDRGKDTEAFF.

The chain combines TRBV5-1 with TRBJ1-1, with a tentative D call TRBD1 (5 bases). V was cut by 2 bases and J by 1 base, with 12 bases left in between. Germline CDR1 and CDR2: SGHRS and YFSETQ. This CDR3 region has 15 residues. Written as DNA, the CDR3 is TGCGCCAGCAGCTTTTATGCAGGGAAGAACACTGAAGCTTTCTTT. Protein product: CASSFYAGKNTEAFF.

The chain links TRBV20-1 to TRBJ1-1, with D hard to call. Trimming took 2 bases from V and 4 from J, leaving 5 bases between them. Per germline, CDR1 DFQATT and CDR2 SNEGSKA (reference sequence). CDR3 length: 11 residues. CDR3 region: CSARLSTEAFF. Here the CDR3 DNA reads TGCAGTGCTAGATTATCCACTGAAGCTTTCTTT.

This clone was seen a handful of times. One junction end does not reproduce the germline sequence, and a read error may be involved. The V gene is TRBV7-9, the J gene TRBJ1-4; D might be TRBD1 (5 bases). Per the germline V gene, CDR1 is SEHNR and CDR2 is FQNEAQ (reference sequence). This CDR3 is built from 14 residues. The CDR3, as DNA: TGTTCCAGCAGCCCCGGGACTTATAATGAAAAACTGTTTTTT. Its translation: CSSSPGTYNEKLFF.